The rows below give T cell receptor beta chains drawn from one sample of a study of T cells in Graves' hyperthyroidism and ophthalmopathy. TCRdb re-called the multiplex PCR reads with MiXCR, one entry per CDR3 protein. The sample consists of about 590,000 distinct CDR3 sequences, 15% to 18% of them appearing once. Sequenced material: blood. The receptors stem from a young woman with Graves' hyperthyroidism. Both conserved end residues are part of each CDR3. The order of the fields is V gene, clone size, J gene, D gene, CDR3 DNA, CDR3 protein. D genes are given only for firm matches. Only some rows state a clone size, as once, few, many or a class for expanded clones.

TRBV9,.,TRBJ2-3,.,TGTGCCAGCAGCGTAGGACTAGGTGGATTCGCCGGCACGCAGTATTTT,CASSVGLGGFAGTQYF
TRBV4-2,few,TRBJ2-1,.,TGTGCCAGCAGCAGGATAAATGAGCAGTTCTTC,CASSRINEQFF
TRBV6-5,few,TRBJ1-2,.,TGTGCCAGCAGTTACCGTAGTCGAGGGGGGGCTCACACCTTC,CASSYRSRGGAHTF
TRBV5-1,many,TRBJ2-7,.,TGCGCCAGCAGCTTGACCAATCCCTTATACGAGCAGTACTTC,CASSLTNPLYEQYF
TRBV7-9,.,TRBJ1-2,.,TGTGCCAGCAGCAGCCCGGGCAGCTACTATGGCTACACCTTC,CASSSPGSYYGYTF
TRBV5-5,few,TRBJ1-2,.,TGTGCCAGCAGCTTGGACCCTCTGGGACTCTATGGCTACACCTTC,CASSLDPLGLYGYTF
TRBV20-1,many,TRBJ2-3,TRBD2,TGCAGTGCTGACGGGACTAGCGGGATGACAGATACGCAGTATTTT,CSADGTSGMTDTQYF
TRBV11-2,many,TRBJ1-2,.,TGTGCCAGCAGCGAGAGGTTCGGAGAAGACTATGGCTACACCTTC,CASSERFGEDYGYTF
TRBV30,few,TRBJ2-2,.,TGTGCCTGGAGTGGGCCCGATGGGAGAGGGGACACCGGGGAGCTGTTTTTT,CAWSGPDGRGDTGELFF
TRBV11-3,many,TRBJ2-7,.,TGTGCCAGCAGCGATCAGGGTGGCGAGCAGTACTTC,CASSDQGGEQYF
TRBV12-5,many,TRBJ2-7,.,TGTGCTAGTGCTCAGTATTACGAGCAGTACTTC,CASAQYYEQYF
TRBV15,few,TRBJ1-3,TRBD1,TGTGCCACCAGCAAAGGACAGGGGGCCTACACCATATATTTT,CATSKGQGAYTIYF
TRBV7-2,few,TRBJ2-4,.,TGTGCCAGCAGCCGTGAGGGGGGAATGGGAGCCAAAAACATTCAGTACTTC,CASSREGGMGAKNIQYF
TRBV2,many,TRBJ2-2,TRBD2,TGTGCCAGCAGTGAAAGGCTAGCGGGAGTAACCGGGGAGCTGTTTTTT,CASSERLAGVTGELFF
TRBV3-1,many,TRBJ1-1,.,TGTGCCAGCAGCCAAGCCGGTGACAGGATGAACACTGAAGCTTTCTTT,CASSQAGDRMNTEAFF
TRBV6-2/TRBV6-3,.,TRBJ2-5,TRBD2,TGTGCCAGCAGTTATGGGGCTAGCGGCCTCGGCGGGGAGACCCAGTACTTC,CASSYGASGLGGETQYF
TRBV3-1,many,TRBJ2-1,TRBD2,TGTGCCAGCAGCCAAGATTCGGGGGGAGGAAGTGAGCAGTTCTTC,CASSQDSGGGSEQFF
TRBV7-3,many,TRBJ2-7,.,TGTGCCAGCAGCTTATACGGGGAAGCCGAGCAGTACTTC,CASSLYGEAEQYF
TRBV3-1,few,TRBJ2-1,.,TGTGCCAGCAGCCCTCGGCGGGCTGAGCAGTTCTTC,CASSPRRAEQFF
TRBV12-3/TRBV12-4,many,TRBJ1-1,.,TGTGCCAGCAGTTTAACGCAGGGCACTGAAGCTTTCTTT,CASSLTQGTEAFF
TRBV30,many,TRBJ1-2,TRBD1,TGTGCCTGGAGTGTACGGTTGGACAGGCGACCCAACTATGGCTACACCTTC,CAWSVRLDRRPNYGYTF
TRBV7-8,many,TRBJ2-5,.,TGTGCCAGCCTGGGCCAGCAAGAGACCCAGTACTTC,CASLGQQETQYF
TRBV19,.,TRBJ2-1,.,TGTGCCAGTAGTATGGGGACTTTAAATGAGCAGTTCTTC,CASSMGTLNEQFF
TRBV12-3/TRBV12-4,many,TRBJ2-1,TRBD2,TGTGCCAGCAGTCTTGGACTAGTCGATGAGCAGTTCTTC,CASSLGLVDEQFF
TRBV20-1,.,TRBJ2-7,.,TGCAGTGCTAGTTTGCTAGAGAGCTCCTACGAGCAGTACTTC,CSASLLESSYEQYF
TRBV6-5,.,TRBJ2-1,.,TGTGCCAGCAGTTACCGGGTGGTAGGGGTGGCGTACAATGAGCAGTTCTTC,CASSYRVVGVAYNEQFF
TRBV7-9,.,TRBJ2-7,TRBD2,TGTGCCAGCAACTTATATACAGGTCGGACTAGCGGGAGGTACGAGCAGTACTTC,CASNLYTGRTSGRYEQYF
TRBV30,many,TRBJ1-1,.,TGTGCCTGGAGCACAACGATAATGAACACTGAAGCTTTCTTT,CAWSTTIMNTEAFF
TRBV19,.,TRBJ2-4,TRBD2,TGTGCCAGTAGTAAGGCGGGAGGTGTGAACATTCAGTACTTC,CASSKAGGVNIQYF
TRBV20-1,.,TRBJ2-5,TRBD2,TGCAGTGCTGGACTAGAAGAGACCCAGTACTTC,CSAGLEETQYF
TRBV7-2,.,TRBJ2-1,TRBD2,TGTGCCAGCAGCTTAATCGCGGGAGGGTTGGGCCCTGAGCAGTTCTTC,CASSLIAGGLGPEQFF
TRBV27,many,TRBJ2-1,.,TGTGCCAGCAGTTTATTCCAGGACCTGTCCTACAATGAGCAGTTCTTC,CASSLFQDLSYNEQFF
TRBV5-1,many,TRBJ2-7,TRBD2,TGCGCCAGCAGCTTGGGCACTAGCGGGACCTTCGACGAGCAGTACTTC,CASSLGTSGTFDEQYF
TRBV28,many,TRBJ2-7,TRBD1,TGTGCCAGCAGTACCAAATTCCGGGACAGGGAGCTCTACGAGCAGTACTTC,CASSTKFRDRELYEQYF
TRBV30,many,TRBJ2-7,.,TGTGCCTGGAGTGTCGGCACCGCCTACGAGCAGTACTTC,CAWSVGTAYEQYF
TRBV10-2,.,TRBJ2-3,.,TGCGCCAGCAGGAACCCGGGGACAGATACGCAGTATTTT,CASRNPGTDTQYF
TRBV5-1,many,TRBJ2-2,.,TGCGCCAGCAGCTCCGGGGCCTTTAACACCGGGGAGCTGTTTTTT,CASSSGAFNTGELFF
TRBV5-1,many,TRBJ1-3,TRBD1,TGCGCCAGCATGGGACAGGGGCTTTCTGGAAACACCATATATTTT,CASMGQGLSGNTIYF
TRBV7-3,many,TRBJ2-3,TRBD2,TGTGCCAGCAGCTGGGGGTTGGGAGCGGGGTCCACAGATACGCAGTATTTT,CASSWGLGAGSTDTQYF
TRBV5-6,few,TRBJ2-3,TRBD2,TGTGCCAGCGGTGGAGCGGGGACGCAGTATTTT,CASGGAGTQYF
TRBV6-2/TRBV6-3,many,TRBJ1-5,.,TGTGCCAGCAGTTACGGAGGTGGAGTTAGCAATCAGCCCCAGCATTTT,CASSYGGGVSNQPQHF
TRBV5-1,many,TRBJ2-1,.,TGCGCCAGCAGTTGGTTACAAGGCAATGAGCAGTTCTTC,CASSWLQGNEQFF
TRBV29-1,once,TRBJ1-2,TRBD1,TGCAGCGTTGAAGATCCCCCACAGGGGGCTGGCTACACCTTC,CSVEDPPQGAGYTF
TRBV6-1,.,TRBJ2-7,TRBD2,TGTGCCAGCCGTTTGAACGGGAGGGGGGTCTACGAGCAGTACTTC,CASRLNGRGVYEQYF
TRBV27,many,TRBJ2-1,TRBD2,TGTGCCAGCAGTCAGGGACTAGCTGTCAATGAGCAGTTCTTC,CASSQGLAVNEQFF
TRBV6-1,few,TRBJ2-4,.,TGTGCCAGCAGTGAAGCAGTCGACTTCCCAGCCAAAAACATTCAGTACTTC,CASSEAVDFPAKNIQYF